This T cell receptor (beta chain) derives from a study of blood T cell repertoires in COVID-19. For the study at large: Both acute and convalescent COVID-19 samples were obtained from the United States, Italy and Spain.

Seattle researchers signed up patients amid active infection and tracked them longitudinally. Methods used by the authors: Estimates of nucleated cell counts were drawn from the amplification of reference gene primers. Using immunoSEQ multiplex PCR, the repertoire was profiled, and TCRdb retains in-frame clones only, with some absent. V and J calls and clone size are those listed in that table; D and trimming were worked out from the DNA. The data show some 210,000 clones, roughly 92% seen once. The sample consisted of peripheral blood. This TCR was recovered from a man aged 60 to 75 with COVID-19, enrolled during active disease.

This chain's CDR3 is CAWNQRDREDQPQHF. Here the CDR3 DNA reads TGTGCCTGGAATCAACGGGACAGGGAGGATCAGCCCCAGCATTTT. The rearrangement links TRBV30 to TRBJ1-5; 9 bases line up with TRBD1. This CDR3 region has 15 residues. V was clipped by 4 bases and J by 5 bases; unmatched bases: 9. CDR1 GTSNPN and CDR2 SVGIG come from the germline V gene (reference sequence).